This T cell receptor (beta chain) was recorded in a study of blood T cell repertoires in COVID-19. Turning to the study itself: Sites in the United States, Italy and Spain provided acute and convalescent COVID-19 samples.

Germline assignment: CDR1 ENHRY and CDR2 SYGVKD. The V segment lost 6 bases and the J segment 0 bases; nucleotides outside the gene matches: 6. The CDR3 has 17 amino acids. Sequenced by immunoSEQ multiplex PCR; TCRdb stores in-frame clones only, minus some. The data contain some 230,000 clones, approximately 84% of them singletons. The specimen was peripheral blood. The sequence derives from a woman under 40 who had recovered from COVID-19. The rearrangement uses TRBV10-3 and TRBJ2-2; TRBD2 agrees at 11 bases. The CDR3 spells CAIRSGTSGANTGELFF. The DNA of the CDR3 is TGTGCCATCAGATCCGGGACTAGCGGCGCGAACACCGGGGAGCTGTTTTTT.